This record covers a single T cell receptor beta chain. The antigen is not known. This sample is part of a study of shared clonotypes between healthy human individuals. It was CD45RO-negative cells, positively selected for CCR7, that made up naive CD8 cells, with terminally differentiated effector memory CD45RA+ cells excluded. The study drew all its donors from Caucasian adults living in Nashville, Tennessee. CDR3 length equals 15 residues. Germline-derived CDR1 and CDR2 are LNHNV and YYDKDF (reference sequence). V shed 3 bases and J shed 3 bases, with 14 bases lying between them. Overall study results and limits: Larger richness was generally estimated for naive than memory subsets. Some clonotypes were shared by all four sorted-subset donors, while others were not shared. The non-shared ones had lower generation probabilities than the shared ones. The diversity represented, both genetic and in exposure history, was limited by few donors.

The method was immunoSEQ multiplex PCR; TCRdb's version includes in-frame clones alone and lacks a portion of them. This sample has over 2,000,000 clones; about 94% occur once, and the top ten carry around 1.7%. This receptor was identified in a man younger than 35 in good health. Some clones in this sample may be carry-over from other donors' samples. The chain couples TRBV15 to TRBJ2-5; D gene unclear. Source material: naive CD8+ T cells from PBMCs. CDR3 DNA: TGTGCCACCAGCAGCCCCCCCGCAGGTGAAGAGACCCAGTACTTC. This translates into CATSSPPAGEETQYF.